The 25 T cell receptor beta chains listed next were all sequenced from one sample in a study of blood T cell repertoires in COVID-19. The data were produced by immunoSEQ multiplex PCR, yet TCRdb's version contains in-frame clones alone and is incomplete. The sample yields about 22,000 clones, roughly 84% seen once. Source material: peripheral blood. The source of these receptors is a man in his 70s with acute or convalescent COVID-19.

V usage is TRBV5-1 and J usage is TRBJ2-3, with unresolved D. The V and J ends lost 4 bases and 2 bases respectively, with 5 bases between them. The CDR3 totals 12 residues. Germline V gene data show CDR1 as SGHRS and CDR2 as YFSETQ. CDR3: CASSLNTDTQYF. The CDR3 DNA follows: TGCGCCAGCAGCCTAAACACAGATACGCAGTATTTT.

This sequence joins TRBV2 and TRBJ1-2, with D uncertain. V lost 4 bases to trimming and J lost 4 bases, with 13 bases between them. The CDR3 spans 14 residues. Germline V gives CDR1 SNHLY, CDR2 FYNNEI. DNA of the CDR3: TGTGCCAGCAGTGGACGGGGATCTAGCTATGGCTACACCTTC. Translating it yields CASSGRGSSYGYTF.

The genes are TRBV12-5 and TRBJ2-5; the match to TRBD2 covers 9 bases. Germline trimming cut 6 bases from V and 3 bases from J; bases unmatched to any gene: 8. This CDR3 contains 15 residues. From germline, CDR1 is LGHNT and CDR2 FRNRAP. Here the CDR3 reads CASGPGTSNEETQYF. As DNA, the CDR3 is TGTGCTAGTGGCCCCGGGACTAGCAACGAAGAGACCCAGTACTTC. Supplemented by reference TRBV12-5 and TRBJ2-5, the full variable domain reads DARVTQTPRHKVTEMGQEVTMRCQPILGHNTVFWYRQTMMQGLELLAYFRNRAPLDDSGMPKDRFSAEMPDATLATLKIQPSEPRDSAVYFCASGPGTSNEETQYFGPGTRLLVL.

The rearrangement uses TRBV24-1 and TRBJ1-2; tentatively, D is TRBD1 (5 bases). CDR3 length: 14 residues. Trimming took 0 bases from V and 6 from J, leaving 10 bases between them. Germline loops: CDR1 KGHDR, CDR2 SFDVKD. The CDR3 DNA sequence: TGTGCCACCAGTGATTTGGAGACGGGGGATGGCTACACCTTC. This sequence encodes CATSDLETGDGYTF.

The rearrangement uses TRBV30 and TRBJ1-1; a weak D match, TRBD1 (5 bases). The CDR3 totals 12 residues. V was clipped by 3 bases and J by 5 bases, with 10 bases between them. The germline gives CDR1 GTSNPN, CDR2 SVGIG (reference sequence). The CDR3 region has the DNA TGTGCCTGGAGCCCCGGGGGAACTGAAGCTTTCTTT. Amino acids: CAWSPGGTEAFF.

This clone appeared a few times. CDR3 amino acids: CASRTGQAAGIAGNTIYF. CDR3 sequence (DNA): TGTGCCAGCCGGACCGGACAGGCGGCGGGCATCGCTGGAAACACCATATATTTT. The chain recombines TRBV28 with TRBJ1-3, with 7 bases identical to TRBD1. The CDR3 spans 18 residues. Germline CDR1 MDHEN, CDR2 SYDVKM. Trimming removed 8 bases from V and 2 bases from J; junction bases left unmatched: 18.

The chain employs TRBV9 and TRBJ1-2, with D maybe TRBD1 (5 bases). The CDR3 has 13 residues. Germline V gene data show CDR1 as SGDLS and CDR2 as YYNGEE. Deletions cut 0 bases from V and 7 bases from J, with 10 bases between. CDR3 in DNA: TGTGCCAGCAGCGTAGGGGGCAGTAGTGGCTACACCTTC. Translation gives CASSVGGSSGYTF.

CDR3 region: CASSDGSGISDTQYF. As DNA, the CDR3 is TGTGCCAGCAGTGACGGCAGCGGGATCTCAGATACGCAGTATTTT. The V call is TRBV6-4, the J call TRBJ2-3; 7 bases match TRBD2. The germline V gene has CDR1 MRHNA and CDR2 SNTAGT. The CDR3 has 15 residues. The trim removed 2 bases at V and 4 bases at J, leaving 6 bases unmatched.

The rearrangement joins TRBV5-8 to TRBJ1-4; 9 bases match TRBD1. Germline CDR1 SGHTS, CDR2 YDEGEE. With V trimmed by 0 bases and J by 7 bases, 7 bases remained unmatched. This CDR3 comprises 16 residues. The DNA for the CDR3 is TGTGCCAGCAGCTTGGGTACAGGGGGCAGATTTGAAAAACTGTTTTTT. This sequence encodes CASSLGTGGRFEKLFF.

The chain couples TRBV21-1 to TRBJ2-6; TRBD1 is the table's D call and was not checked against the DNA. TRBV21-1 is assigned pseudogene status. The CDR3 length is 15 residues. CDR3 DNA sequence: TGTGCCAGGAGACAGGGGAGGTCTGGGGCCAACGTCCTGACTTTC. It codes for CARRQGRSGANVLTF.

This clone is a singleton in its sample. The chain combines TRBV30 with TRBJ1-3; tentatively, D is TRBD1 (5 bases). V was clipped by 1 base and J by 0 bases, with 7 bases between them. This CDR3 contains 14 residues. Germline V gene sequence: CDR1 GTSNPN, CDR2 SVGIG (reference sequence). CDR3 bases: TGTGCCTGGAGTGCAGGGTTCTCTGGAAACACCATATATTTT. Translated: CAWSAGFSGNTIYF. Full variable domain (remainder filled in from reference TRBV30 and TRBJ1-3): SQTIHQWPATLVQPVGSPLSLECTVEGTSNPNLYWYRQAAGRGLQLLFYSVGIGQISSEVPQNLSASRPQDRQFILSSKKLLLSDSGFYLCAWSAGFSGNTIYFGEGSWLTVV.

The V and J genes are TRBV28 and TRBJ2-7; TRBD1 matches 8 bases. Germline CDR1 is MDHEN and CDR2 is SYDVKM. CDR3 size: 12 residues. Unmatched junction bases numbered 6, after V lost 8 bases and J lost 6 bases. CDR3 sequence: CASVGTGREQYF. Here the CDR3 DNA reads TGTGCCAGCGTTGGGACAGGTCGCGAGCAGTACTTC.

This sequence joins TRBV9 and TRBJ1-4; maybe TRBD1 (5 bases). CDR3 length: 16 amino acids. Germline loops: CDR1 SGDLS, CDR2 YYNGEE. V was pared by 0 bases and J by 8 bases, with 17 bases between. CDR3 coding DNA: TGTGCCAGCAGCGTAGGAGAATCCGGGGGATGGGAAAAACTGTTTTTT. Protein sequence: CASSVGESGGWEKLFF. Variable domain in full (rest from reference TRBV9 and TRBJ1-4): DSGVTQTPKHLITATGQRVTLRCSPRSGDLSVYWYQQSLDQGLQFLIQYYNGEERAKGNILERFSAQQFPDLHSELNLSSLELGDSALYFCASSVGESGGWEKLFFGSGTQLSVL.

Comments on this clone: This sample includes further DNA sequences coding for the same CDR3. The genes are TRBV27 and TRBJ1-4, with D possibly TRBD1 on 6 matching bases. The CDR3 is 15 residues long. The germline V gene has CDR1 MNHEY and CDR2 SMNVEV (reference sequence). V shed 6 bases and J shed 6 bases, with 17 bases lying between them. CDR3 nucleotide sequence: TGTGCCAGCAGATCGCCGGGACAAGGAGATGAAAAACTGTTTTTT. Amino acid sequence: CASRSPGQGDEKLFF.

The rearrangement joins TRBV7-9 to TRBJ2-1; 10 nucleotides align to TRBD2. Germline CDR1 and CDR2: SEHNR and FQNEAQ (reference sequence). The CDR3 has 14 residues. V shed 9 bases and J 5 bases; nucleotides not matched to a gene: 7. CDR3 in amino acids: CARSTLAGNNEQFF. The CDR3, as DNA: TGTGCCAGATCTACACTAGCGGGGAACAATGAGCAGTTCTTC.

The V call is TRBV18, the J call TRBJ2-7, with 9 bases matching TRBD1. With 3 bases clipped from V and 5 bases from J, the junction kept 11 bases outside the gene matches. The length of the CDR3 is 16 residues. Germline CDR1 KGHSH, CDR2 LQKENI. The CDR3 DNA reads TGTGCCAGCTCACCGAGGGGACAGGGTTGGTCTAACGAGCAGTACTTC. It yields the protein CASSPRGQGWSNEQYF.

The V call is TRBV6-5, the J call TRBJ2-1, with D tentatively TRBD2 (5 bases). Germline V gene lookup returns CDR1 MNHEY and CDR2 SVGAGI. This CDR3 has 15 amino acids. With 5 bases removed from V and 6 bases from J, the gap between germline ends came to 17 bases. This CDR3 reads CASSRLAGEGNEQFF. The CDR3 coding sequence is TGTGCCAGCAGTAGGTTGGCAGGCGAGGGCAATGAGCAGTTCTTC.

CDR3 residues: CASSYSSGNTIYF. Written as DNA, the CDR3 is TGTGCCAGCAGTTATTCGTCCGGAAACACCATATATTTT. V is TRBV6-6 and J is TRBJ1-3; D ambiguous. This CDR3 has 13 amino acids. V lost 3 bases and J 4 bases, leaving 7 bases between the germline ends. Germline-derived CDR1 and CDR2 are MNHNY and SVGAGI (reference sequence).

CDR3 DNA: TGTGCCATCAGTGAGACCTTGGCGGGGGCGAGCACAGATACGCAGTATTTT. Translated: CAISETLAGASTDTQYF. The chain recombines TRBV10-3 with TRBJ2-3; a possible D gene is TRBD2 (7 bases). The V end was cut by 2 bases, the J end by 0 bases, with 15 bases between. The CDR3 extends over 17 amino acids. The germline CDR1 and CDR2 sequences are ENHRY and SYGVKD.

The chain has TRBV7-2 and TRBJ1-2; TRBD1 matches 7 bases. The CDR3 has 14 residues. Germline CDR1 is SGHTA and CDR2 is FQGNSA. V lost 5 bases and J lost 8; bases outside the gene matches: 11. This CDR3 is CASSPTVRGQGYTF. As DNA, the CDR3 is TGTGCCAGCAGCCCCACGGTGAGGGGGCAGGGCTACACCTTC. Supplemented by reference TRBV7-2 and TRBJ1-2, the full variable domain reads GAGVSQSPSNKVTEKGKDVELRCDPISGHTALYWYRQSLGQGLEFLIYFQGNSAPDKSGLPSDRFSAERTGGSVSTLTIQRTQQEDSAVYLCASSPTVRGQGYTFGSGTRLTVV.

The chain joins TRBV11-2 to TRBJ2-1; 10 bases match TRBD2. The germline V gene has CDR1 SGHAT and CDR2 FQNNGV. There are 15 residues in the CDR3. V was pared by 5 bases and J by 10 bases, with 11 bases of the junction left unmatched. The CDR3 DNA sequence: TGTGCCAGCAGCCACCCCAGCGGGGGGGCCGACGAGCAGTTCTTC. It yields the protein CASSHPSGGADEQFF.

The rearrangement links TRBV6-1 to TRBJ1-5; D unclear. Trimming pared 3 bases from V and 9 bases from J, leaving 12 bases between. CDR3 size: 13 residues. Germline V lookup: CDR1 MNHNS, CDR2 SASEGT. Here the CDR3 reads CASSDDLWRPQHF. The CDR3 DNA sequence: TGTGCCAGCAGTGACGACCTGTGGAGGCCCCAGCATTTT.

The J gene is TRBJ1-1, the V gene TRBV7-8; 7 bases agree with TRBD1. The CDR3 runs to 16 residues. CDR1 is SGHVS, CDR2 FQNEAQ, per germline. Germline trimming cut 0 bases from V and 0 bases from J; bases unmatched to any gene: 4. This CDR3 is CASSLAGGGMNTEAFF. The CDR3 DNA sequence: TGTGCCAGCAGCTTAGCAGGGGGCGGGATGAACACTGAAGCTTTCTTT.

This chain links TRBV30 with TRBJ1-5; possibly TRBD1 for D (6 bases). CDR1 is GTSNPN and CDR2 is SVGIG in the germline V gene (reference sequence). Trimming removed 6 bases from V and 3 bases from J, with 15 bases in between. This CDR3 spans 14 amino acids. CDR3 in amino acids: CACGLGQFNQPQHF. CDR3 in DNA: TGTGCCTGCGGGTTAGGACAGTTCAATCAGCCCCAGCATTTT.

The chain carries TRBV6-5 and TRBJ2-7; TRBD2 might be the D (6 bases). With 10 bases removed from V and 6 bases from J, the gap between germline ends came to 19 bases. The length of the CDR3 is 13 residues. The germline V gene encodes CDR1 MNHEY and CDR2 SVGAGI. This CDR3 is CATATGLLSEQYF. In DNA, the CDR3 is TGTGCCACCGCAACGGGACTCTTAAGCGAGCAGTACTTC.